The 25 T cell receptor beta chains presented below share a single source sample, sequenced in a study of naive CD8 T cells in extremely preterm neonates. Here immunoSEQ multiplex PCR was the method, and the copy in TCRdb shows in-frame clones only, minus some. The table includes about 4,000 clones, about 97% detected once. Specimen: naive CD8+ T cells from blood. These receptor sequences come from a human donor in good health.

The chain is built from TRBV13 and TRBJ1-5; D is ambiguous. Germline CDR1 PRHDT, CDR2 FYEKMQ (reference sequence). The CDR3 is made up of 13 amino acids. Trimming cost V 3 bases and J 6 bases, with 9 bases left between them. CDR3 sequence (DNA): TGTGCCAGCAGCTTGGGAGCCAGTCAGCCCCAGCATTTT. This translates into CASSLGASQPQHF. Full variable domain (missing parts from reference TRBV13 and TRBJ1-5): AAGVIQSPRHLIKEKRETATLKCYPIPRHDTVYWYQQGPGQDPQFLISFYEKMQSDKGSIPDRFSAQQFSDYHSELNMSSLELGDSALYFCASSLGASQPQHFGDGTRLSIL.

Here the CDR3 reads CASRQGRAETQYF. The DNA of the CDR3 is TGTGCCAGCCGACAGGGGAGAGCGGAGACCCAGTACTTC. The V gene is TRBV25-1, the J gene TRBJ2-5, with 8 bases that match TRBD1. Trimming at V came to 8 bases and at J to 5 bases, leaving 7 bases not matched to a gene. CDR1 is MGHDK and CDR2 is SYGVNS in the germline V gene. This CDR3 spans 13 amino acids.

The CDR3: CASSQGQGTNTEAFF. DNA for the CDR3: TGTGCCAGCAGCCAAGGACAGGGGACAAACACTGAAGCTTTCTTT. V and J are TRBV14 and TRBJ1-1; 8 nucleotides match TRBD1. Per the germline V gene, CDR1 is SGHDN and CDR2 is FVKESK. The CDR3 length is 15 residues. Losses at the gene ends were 1 base for V and 2 bases for J; bases not matched to a gene: 3.

A single count supports this clone. V is TRBV11-2 and J is TRBJ1-2; D ambiguous. V dropped 1 base and J dropped 4 bases, with 10 bases sitting between them. The CDR3 length is 14 residues. The germline V gene has CDR1 SGHAT and CDR2 FQNNGV. The DNA of the CDR3 is TGTGCCAGCAGCTTAGTGGGCAGCTCCTATGGCTACACCTTC. Amino acids: CASSLVGSSYGYTF.

The chain uses TRBV19 and TRBJ1-1; 9 nucleotides match TRBD1. The CDR3 runs to 15 residues. J lost 5 bases, V lost 5 bases, and 9 bases had no gene match. CDR1 LNHDA and CDR2 SQIVND come from the germline V gene (reference sequence). The CDR3 bases are TGTGCCAGTAGTCGCCGGGGACAGGGCGTAACTGAAGCTTTCTTT. Residues: CASSRRGQGVTEAFF. Looking up the rest from reference TRBV19 and TRBJ1-1 gives the full variable domain: DGGITQSPKYLFRKEGQNVTLSCEQNLNHDAMYWYRQDPGQGLRLIYYSQIVNDFQKGDIAEGYSVSREKKESFPLTVTSAQKNPTAFYLCASSRRGQGVTEAFFGQGTRLTVV.

V is TRBV7-6 and J is TRBJ2-4; 9 bases align to TRBD1. The germline V gene encodes CDR1 SGHVS and CDR2 FNYEAQ. V lost 5 bases to trimming and J lost 6 bases; unmatched junction nucleotides: 5. This CDR3 comprises 14 residues. The CDR3 nucleotides read TGTGCCAGCAGCCCGGGACAGGGAACAAACATTCAGTACTTC. Its translation is CASSPGQGTNIQYF.

Only a few counts were recorded for this clone. The CDR3: CASSQDYRGREKLFF. CDR3 bases: TGCGCCAGCAGCCAAGATTACAGGGGACGGGAAAAACTGTTTTTT. This sequence joins TRBV4-3 and TRBJ1-4; TRBD1 matches at 7 bases. The germline V gene encodes CDR1 LGHNA and CDR2 YSLEER. Losses at the gene ends were 0 bases for V and 8 bases for J; bases not matched to a gene: 6. This CDR3 is built from 15 residues.

This clone has just one count. V gene TRBV12-5 combines with J gene TRBJ1-6, with 7 nucleotides matching TRBD1. CDR1 is LGHNT and CDR2 is FRNRAP in the germline V gene. J lost 0 bases, V lost 6 bases, and 8 bases had no gene match. The CDR3 sequence is 17 residues long. CDR3 residues: CASGQTGISSYNSPLHF. In DNA, the CDR3 is TGTGCTAGTGGACAGACAGGGATAAGCTCCTATAATTCACCCCTCCACTTT. Combining the CDR3 with reference TRBV12-5 and TRBJ1-6 gives the whole variable domain DARVTQTPRHKVTEMGQEVTMRCQPILGHNTVFWYRQTMMQGLELLAYFRNRAPLDDSGMPKDRFSAEMPDATLATLKIQPSEPRDSAVYFCASGQTGISSYNSPLHFGNGTRLTVT.

The rearrangement links TRBV27 to TRBJ2-7; a possible D gene is TRBD2 (6 bases). The length of the CDR3 is 14 residues. Germline values: CDR1 MNHEY, CDR2 SMNVEV (reference sequence). Trimming shortened V by 6 bases and J by 7 bases, and 19 bases separated the two germline ends. In nucleotides, the CDR3 is TGTGCCAGCAGCAGTACCGGGACTCGCACTGAGCAGTACTTC. Protein: CASSSTGTRTEQYF.

The chain recombines TRBV9 with TRBJ2-1; 8 bases fit TRBD1. Germline V lookup: CDR1 SGDLS, CDR2 YYNGEE. The CDR3 is 15 residues long. J was trimmed by 3 bases and V by 3 bases; bases with no gene match: 5. The CDR3 here is CASSATGTGYNEQFF. CDR3 nucleotides: TGTGCCAGCAGCGCGACCGGGACAGGCTACAATGAGCAGTTCTTC.

The rearrangement links TRBV10-3 to TRBJ1-2; 7 nucleotides match TRBD1. CDR1 is ENHRY, CDR2 SYGVKD, per germline. V lost 5 bases and J lost 4; bases outside the gene matches: 7. The CDR3 spans 14 residues. This CDR3 is CAISPQGVRYGYTF. The CDR3 coding sequence is TGTGCCATCAGTCCTCAGGGGGTCCGCTATGGCTACACCTTC.

The rearrangement joins TRBV5-4 to TRBJ2-2; the match to TRBD1 covers 7 bases. V was clipped by 7 bases and J by 3 bases; unmatched bases: 3. This CDR3 contains 13 residues. Per germline, CDR1 SGHNT and CDR2 YYREEE (reference sequence). In DNA, the CDR3 is TGTGCCAGCGCTACAGGGGACACCGGGGAGCTGTTTTTT. Encoded protein: CASATGDTGELFF.

The rearrangement links TRBV6-5 to TRBJ1-2; 10 bases map to TRBD1. The CDR3 totals 15 residues. Germline CDR1 and CDR2: MNHEY and SVGAGI. V lost 5 bases, J lost 4 bases, and 7 bases stayed unmatched. For the CDR3, the DNA is TGTGCCAGCAGTCCGGACAGGGGGATCGGCTATGGCTACACCTTC. Amino acids: CASSPDRGIGYGYTF.

The J gene is TRBJ1-1, the V gene TRBV12-2; the D segment call TRBD1 is taken from the table without a DNA check. TRBV12-2 counts as a pseudogene. The CDR3 has 15 amino acids. In nucleotides, the CDR3 is TGTGCAAGTCGCGCGCGACAGGGGCGAAACACTGAAGCTTTCTTT. Its protein product is CASRARQGRNTEAFF.

This chain joins TRBV6-1 and TRBJ2-7; D may be TRBD2 (5 bases). Germline V lookup: CDR1 MNHNS, CDR2 SASEGT. The CDR3 sequence is 13 residues long. Trimming removed 6 bases from V and 2 bases from J, with 11 bases in between. As DNA, the CDR3 is TGTGCCAGCAGCTTCGGGGAAACCTACGAGCAGTACGTC. It codes for CASSFGETYEQYV.

The chain joins TRBV9 to TRBJ1-2, with 8 positions matching TRBD1. J lost 8 bases, V lost 4 bases, and 13 bases had no gene match. This CDR3 contains 15 residues. Germline values: CDR1 SGDLS, CDR2 YYNGEE. The CDR3 nucleotides read TGTGCCAGCAGCAGAGACCGGGACAGGTTGATGGGCTACACCTTC. Translating it yields CASSRDRDRLMGYTF.

This chain uses TRBV30 with TRBJ2-1; D possibly corresponds to TRBD1 (6 bases). This CDR3 comprises 14 residues. V lost 3 bases and J 7 bases, leaving 16 bases between the germline ends. Per the germline V gene, CDR1 is GTSNPN and CDR2 is SVGIG (reference sequence). This CDR3 is CAWRSQGYGNEQFF. The CDR3 DNA reads as TGTGCCTGGAGAAGTCAGGGGTATGGAAATGAGCAGTTCTTC.

The rearrangement uses TRBV6-1 and TRBJ2-5; TRBD2 is a possible D gene (6 bases). The CDR3 is 20 residues long. From germline, CDR1 is MNHNS and CDR2 SASEGT. The V end lost 2 bases, the J end lost 2 bases, and 27 bases lay between the germline ends. This CDR3 reads CASSESTVNRDSKIQETQYF. DNA for the CDR3: TGTGCCAGCAGTGAATCGACGGTAAACCGGGACTCAAAAATACAAGAGACCCAGTACTTC.

The chain combines TRBV7-8 with TRBJ2-1; the match to TRBD2 covers 14 bases. Germline V gives CDR1 SGHVS, CDR2 FQNEAQ. The V and J ends lost 5 bases and 6 bases, in that order; junction bases with no gene match: 3. The CDR3 length is 15 residues. The CDR3 region is CASSPGTSGGNEQFF. In nucleotides, the CDR3 is TGTGCCAGCAGCCCAGGGACTAGCGGGGGCAATGAGCAGTTCTTC. The whole variable domain, remainder taken from reference TRBV7-8 and TRBJ2-1, is GAGVSQSPRYKVAKRGQDVALRCDPISGHVSLFWYQQALGQGPEFLTYFQNEAQLDKSGLPSDRFFAERPEGSVSTLKIQRTQQEDSAVYLCASSPGTSGGNEQFFGPGTRLTVL.

J is TRBJ1-1 and V is TRBV7-9; 8 nucleotides agree with TRBD1. CDR3 length: 14 amino acids. Germline V CDR1 and CDR2: SEHNR, FQNEAQ (reference sequence). After removal of 5 bases from V and 7 bases from J, the junction contained 9 bases not matched to a gene. The CDR3 DNA reads as TGTGCCAGCAGCATGTGGGACAGGCAATATGAAGCTTTCTTT. This sequence encodes CASSMWDRQYEAFF.

CDR3 protein: CASSGDSSYEQYF. In DNA form, the CDR3 reads TGTGCCAGCAGTGGGGACAGTTCCTACGAGCAGTACTTC. This chain links TRBV2 with TRBJ2-5; 7 nucleotides agree with TRBD1. The DNA end is more similar to TRBJ2-7, so the J call may be wrong. The germline gives CDR1 SNHLY, CDR2 FYNNEI. CDR3 size: 13 residues.

The chain has TRBV15 and TRBJ1-2, with D possibly TRBD1 on 5 matching bases. CDR1 and CDR2 (germline): LNHNV, YYDKDF (reference sequence). The CDR3 sequence is 15 residues long. Trimming removed 8 bases from V and 8 bases from J, with 24 bases in between. The CDR3 loop reads CATYHPGLGIGGYTF. CDR3 DNA: TGTGCCACCTACCATCCGGGACTTGGGATTGGAGGCTACACCTTC.

The chain links TRBV9 to TRBJ2-1; TRBD2 matches at 7 bases. The germline V gene has CDR1 SGDLS and CDR2 YYNGEE. The CDR3 totals 17 residues. The junction had 13 bases not matched to a gene; V was cut back by 0 bases and J by 7 bases. As DNA, the CDR3 is TGTGCCAGCAGCGTAGAAGGCGGGGGAATCACTCGTAATGAGCAGTTCTTC. As protein: CASSVEGGGITRNEQFF.

The V call is TRBV6-6, the J call TRBJ1-5, with 8 positions matching TRBD1. Germline values: CDR1 MNHNY, CDR2 SVGAGI (reference sequence). With V trimmed by 4 bases and J by 9 bases, 8 bases remained unmatched. There are 14 residues in the CDR3. CDR3 nucleotides: TGTGCCAGCAGTTTCGCCGGGACAGGAGGGCCCCAGCATTTT. Translating it yields CASSFAGTGGPQHF.

Remarks on this clone: Mismatch with germline at one junction end may stem from a read error. The chain carries TRBV7-3 and TRBJ2-3; tentative D call: TRBD2 (6 bases). Germline CDR1 is SGHTA and CDR2 is FQGTGA. The CDR3 is made up of 14 amino acids. CDR3 sequence (DNA): TGTGCCAGCAGCCTAACGGGAGGCACAGATACGCAGTATTTT. Translation: CASSLTGGTDTQYF.